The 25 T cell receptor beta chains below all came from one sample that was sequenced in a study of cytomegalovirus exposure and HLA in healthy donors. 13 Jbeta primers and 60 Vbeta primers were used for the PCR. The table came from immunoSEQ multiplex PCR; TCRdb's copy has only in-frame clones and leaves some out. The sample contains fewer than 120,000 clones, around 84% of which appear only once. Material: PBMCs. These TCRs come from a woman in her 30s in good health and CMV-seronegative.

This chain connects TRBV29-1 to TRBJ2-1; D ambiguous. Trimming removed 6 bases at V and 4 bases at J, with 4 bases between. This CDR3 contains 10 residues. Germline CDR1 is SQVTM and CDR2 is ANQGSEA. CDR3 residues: CSVRYNEQFF. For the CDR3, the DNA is TGCAGCGTCAGGTACAATGAGCAGTTCTTC.

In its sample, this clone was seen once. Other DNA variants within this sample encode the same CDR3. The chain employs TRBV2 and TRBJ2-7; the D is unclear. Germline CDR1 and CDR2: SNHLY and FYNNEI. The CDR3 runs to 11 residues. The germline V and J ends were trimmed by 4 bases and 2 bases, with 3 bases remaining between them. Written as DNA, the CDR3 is TGTGCCAGCAGTGTAACCTACGAGCAGTACTTC. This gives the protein CASSVTYEQYF.

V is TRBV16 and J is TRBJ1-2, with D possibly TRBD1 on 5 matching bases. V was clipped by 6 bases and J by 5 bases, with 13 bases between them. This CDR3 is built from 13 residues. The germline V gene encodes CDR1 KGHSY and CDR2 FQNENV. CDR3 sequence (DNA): TGTGCCAGCAGAGGCGGGACCGAGTATGGCTACACCTTC. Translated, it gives CASRGGTEYGYTF.

The DNA of the CDR3 is TGTGCCAGCAGCTTAGGTGATTGGCAGGGGGACCAAGAGACCCAGTACTTC. Residues: CASSLGDWQGDQETQYF. The gene calls are TRBV11-2 and TRBJ2-5, with TRBD1 identical over 7 bases. The V segment lost 1 base and the J segment 0 bases; nucleotides outside the gene matches: 8. The CDR3 is made up of 17 amino acids. Per germline, CDR1 SGHAT and CDR2 FQNNGV.

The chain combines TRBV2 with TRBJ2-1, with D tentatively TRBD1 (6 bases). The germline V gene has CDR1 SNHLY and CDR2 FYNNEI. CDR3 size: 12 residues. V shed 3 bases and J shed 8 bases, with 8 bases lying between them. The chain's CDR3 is CASSDRGHEQFF. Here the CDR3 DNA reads TGTGCCAGCAGTGACAGGGGCCATGAGCAGTTCTTC.

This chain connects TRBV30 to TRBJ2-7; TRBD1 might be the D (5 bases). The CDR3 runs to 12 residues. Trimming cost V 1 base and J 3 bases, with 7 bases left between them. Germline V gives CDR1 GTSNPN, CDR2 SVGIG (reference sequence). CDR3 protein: CAWSGQGYEQYF. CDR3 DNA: TGTGCCTGGAGTGGGCAGGGCTACGAGCAGTACTTC.

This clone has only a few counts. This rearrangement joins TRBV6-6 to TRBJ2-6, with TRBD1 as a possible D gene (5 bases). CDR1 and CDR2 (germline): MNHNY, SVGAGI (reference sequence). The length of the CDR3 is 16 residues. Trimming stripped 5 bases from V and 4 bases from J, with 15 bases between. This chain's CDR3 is CASSRPGIPGANVLTF. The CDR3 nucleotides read TGTGCCAGCAGTAGGCCAGGGATCCCAGGGGCCAACGTCCTGACTTTC.

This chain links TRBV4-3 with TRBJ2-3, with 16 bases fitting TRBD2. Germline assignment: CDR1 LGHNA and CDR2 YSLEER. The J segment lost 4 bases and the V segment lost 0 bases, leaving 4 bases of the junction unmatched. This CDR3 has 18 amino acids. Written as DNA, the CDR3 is TGCGCCAGCAGCCAAGAGGGGACTAGCGGGGGGGCCCCAGATACGCAGTATTTT. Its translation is CASSQEGTSGGAPDTQYF.

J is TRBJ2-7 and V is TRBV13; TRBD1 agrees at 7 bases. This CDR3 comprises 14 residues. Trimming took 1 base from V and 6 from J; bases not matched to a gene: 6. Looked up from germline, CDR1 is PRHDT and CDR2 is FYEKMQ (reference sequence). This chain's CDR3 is CASSLAGGVGEQYF. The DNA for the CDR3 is TGTGCCAGCAGCTTAGCAGGGGGAGTGGGCGAGCAGTACTTC.

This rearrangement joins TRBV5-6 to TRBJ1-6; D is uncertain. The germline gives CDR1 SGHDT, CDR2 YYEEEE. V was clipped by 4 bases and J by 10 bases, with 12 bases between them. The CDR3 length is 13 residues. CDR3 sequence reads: CASSLYSGSPLHF. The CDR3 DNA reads TGTGCCAGCAGCCTTTACAGTGGCTCACCCCTCCACTTT.

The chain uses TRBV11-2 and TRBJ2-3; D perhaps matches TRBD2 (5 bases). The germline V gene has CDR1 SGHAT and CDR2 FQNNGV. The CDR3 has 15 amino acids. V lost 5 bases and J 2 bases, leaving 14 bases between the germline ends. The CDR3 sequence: CASSPAEPTTDTQYF. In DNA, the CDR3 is TGTGCCAGCAGCCCAGCGGAGCCCACCACAGATACGCAGTATTTT.

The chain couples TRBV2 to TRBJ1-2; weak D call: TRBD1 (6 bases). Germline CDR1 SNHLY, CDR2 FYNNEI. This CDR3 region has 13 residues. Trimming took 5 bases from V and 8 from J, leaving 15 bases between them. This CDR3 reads CASSLKGGDGYTF. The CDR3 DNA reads TGTGCCAGCAGTCTTAAGGGGGGGGACGGCTACACCTTC.

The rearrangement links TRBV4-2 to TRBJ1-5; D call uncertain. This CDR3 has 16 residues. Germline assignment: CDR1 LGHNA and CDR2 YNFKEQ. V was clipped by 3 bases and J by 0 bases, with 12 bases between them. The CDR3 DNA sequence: TGTGCCAGCAGCCATCATCCAGAAAATAGCAATCAGCCCCAGCATTTT. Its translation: CASSHHPENSNQPQHF.

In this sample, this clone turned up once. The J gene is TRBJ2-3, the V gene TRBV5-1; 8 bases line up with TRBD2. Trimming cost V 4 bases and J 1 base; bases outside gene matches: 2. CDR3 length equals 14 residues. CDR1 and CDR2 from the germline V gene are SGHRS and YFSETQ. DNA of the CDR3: TGCGCCAGCAGCCTTAGCGGGGGCACAGATACGCAGTATTTT. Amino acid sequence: CASSLSGGTDTQYF.

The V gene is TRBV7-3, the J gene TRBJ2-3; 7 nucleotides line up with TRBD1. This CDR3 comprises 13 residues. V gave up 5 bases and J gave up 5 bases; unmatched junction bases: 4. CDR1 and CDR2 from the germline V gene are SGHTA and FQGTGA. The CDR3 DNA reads TGTGCCAGCAGCCAAGGGGGCGAAGATACGCAGTATTTT. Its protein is CASSQGGEDTQYF.

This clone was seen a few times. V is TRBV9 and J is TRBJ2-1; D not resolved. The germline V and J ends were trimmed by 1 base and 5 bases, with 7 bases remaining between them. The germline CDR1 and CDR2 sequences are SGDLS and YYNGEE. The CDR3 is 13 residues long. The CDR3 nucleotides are TGTGCCAGCAGCGTAACAAAGAACAATGAGCAGTTCTTC. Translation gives CASSVTKNNEQFF.

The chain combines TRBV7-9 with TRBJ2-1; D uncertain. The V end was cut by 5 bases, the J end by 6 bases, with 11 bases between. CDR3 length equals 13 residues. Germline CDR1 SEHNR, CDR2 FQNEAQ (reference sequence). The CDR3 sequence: CASSPGRSNEQFF. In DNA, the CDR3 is TGTGCCAGCAGCCCGGGTCGTTCCAATGAGCAGTTCTTC.

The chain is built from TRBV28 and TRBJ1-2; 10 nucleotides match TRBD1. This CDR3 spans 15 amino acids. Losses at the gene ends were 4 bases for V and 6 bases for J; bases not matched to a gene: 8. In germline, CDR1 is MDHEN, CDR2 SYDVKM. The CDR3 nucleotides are TGTGCCAGCAGTTCATTCGCGGGACAGGGGAATGGCTACACCTTC. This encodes CASSSFAGQGNGYTF.

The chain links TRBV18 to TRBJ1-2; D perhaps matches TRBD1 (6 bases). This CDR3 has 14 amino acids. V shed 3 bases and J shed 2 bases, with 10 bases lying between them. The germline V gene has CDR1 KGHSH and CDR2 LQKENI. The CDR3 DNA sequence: TGTGCCAGCTCACCTCAAGGACAGAACTATGGCTACACCTTC. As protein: CASSPQGQNYGYTF. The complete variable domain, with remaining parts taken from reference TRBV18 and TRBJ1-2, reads NAGVMQNPRHLVRRRGQEARLRCSPMKGHSHVYWYRQLPEEGLKFMVYLQKENIIDESGMPKERFSAEFPKEGPSILRIQQVVRGDSAAYFCASSPQGQNYGYTFGSGTRLTVV.

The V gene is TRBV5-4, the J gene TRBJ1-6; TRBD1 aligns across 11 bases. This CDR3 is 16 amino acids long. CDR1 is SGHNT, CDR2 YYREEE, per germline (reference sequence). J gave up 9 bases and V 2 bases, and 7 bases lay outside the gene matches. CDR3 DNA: TGTGCCAGCAGCTTTCAAGCCGGGACAGGGGGTTCACCCCTCCACTTT. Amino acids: CASSFQAGTGGSPLHF.

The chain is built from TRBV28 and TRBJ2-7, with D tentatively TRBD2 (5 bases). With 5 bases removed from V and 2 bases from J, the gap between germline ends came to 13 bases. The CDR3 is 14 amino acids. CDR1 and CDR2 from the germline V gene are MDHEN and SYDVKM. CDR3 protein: CASSLPGNTYEQYF. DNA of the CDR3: TGTGCCAGCAGTCTACCGGGAAATACCTACGAGCAGTACTTC.

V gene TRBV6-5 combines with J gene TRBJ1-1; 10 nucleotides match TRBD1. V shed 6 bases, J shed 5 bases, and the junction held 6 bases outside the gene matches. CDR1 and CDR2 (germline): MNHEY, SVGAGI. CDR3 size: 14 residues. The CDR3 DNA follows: TGTGCCAGCAGCTATGACAGGGGGCGGACTGAAGCTTTCTTT. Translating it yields CASSYDRGRTEAFF.

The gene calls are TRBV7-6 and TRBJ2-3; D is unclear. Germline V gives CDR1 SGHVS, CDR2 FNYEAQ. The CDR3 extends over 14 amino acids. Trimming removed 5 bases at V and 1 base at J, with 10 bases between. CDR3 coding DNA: TGTGCCAGCAGCGGTAAGCTAGGCACAGATACGCAGTATTTT. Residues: CASSGKLGTDTQYF.

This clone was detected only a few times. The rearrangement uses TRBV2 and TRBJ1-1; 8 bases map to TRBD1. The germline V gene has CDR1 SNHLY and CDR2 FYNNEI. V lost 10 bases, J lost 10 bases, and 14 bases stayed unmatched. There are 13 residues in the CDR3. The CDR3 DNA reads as TGTGCCAACTTAAGGACAGGGCCAGCGAGAGCTTTCTTT. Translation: CANLRTGPARAFF.

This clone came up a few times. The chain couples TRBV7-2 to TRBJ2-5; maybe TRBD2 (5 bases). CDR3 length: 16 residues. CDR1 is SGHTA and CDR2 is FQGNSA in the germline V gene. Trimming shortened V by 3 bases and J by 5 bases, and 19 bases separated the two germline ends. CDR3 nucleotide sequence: TGTGCCAGCAGCTTCCGAGGCGGGTCCATAGGGGAGACCCAGTACTTC. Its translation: CASSFRGGSIGETQYF.